This T cell receptor (beta chain) was retrieved from a study of T cells after yellow fever vaccination. TCRdb re-called the 5' RACE reads with MiXCR, one entry per CDR3 protein. This table holds 300,000 to 400,000 distinct CDR3 sequences, under 15% found once. The CDR3 is 13 amino acids. The V and J ends lost 1 base and 4 bases respectively, with 7 bases between them. Germline V CDR1 and CDR2: DFQATT, SNEGSKA (reference sequence). The rearrangement links TRBV20-1 to TRBJ1-4; D is unresolved. The clonotype originates from a man between 18 and 29 years old who received the YFV17D yellow fever vaccine. Sequencing used CD4+ T cells sorted from PBMCs, obtained 15 days after the yellow fever booster vaccination. The CDR3 loop reads CSARAAINEKLFF. The CDR3 bases are TGCAGTGCTAGAGCAGCGATTAATGAAAAACTGTTTTTT.